The entry below describes one T cell receptor beta chain. Germline CDR1 reads LNHDA; CDR2 reads SQIVND (reference sequence). With V trimmed by 2 bases and J by 4 bases, 2 bases remained unmatched. The CDR3 runs 14 residues. This record belongs to a study of blood T cell repertoires in COVID-19. Turning to the study itself: Specimens from acute and convalescent COVID-19 originated in the United States, Italy and Spain. From T cells, B-cell-depleted T cells, or PBMCs came the material, which was cDNA or gDNA.

Original data processing: Amplifying reference gene primers gave estimates of nucleated cell counts. Sequencing was performed with immunoSEQ multiplex PCR; in TCRdb, only in-frame clones are kept and a portion is missing. V and J calls plus clone size are reproduced from that table; the DNA served to infer D and trimming. The repertoire holds 110,000 to 150,000 clones, with 70% to 90% as singletons. The clonotype was recovered from a man in his 70s with acute or convalescent COVID-19. Sequencing was carried out using peripheral blood. V and J are TRBV19 and TRBJ1-5; 7 nucleotides agree with TRBD1. The CDR3 DNA follows: TGTGCCAGTAGTATACACAGGGGAAATCAGCCCCAGCATTTT. It translates to CASSIHRGNQPQHF.